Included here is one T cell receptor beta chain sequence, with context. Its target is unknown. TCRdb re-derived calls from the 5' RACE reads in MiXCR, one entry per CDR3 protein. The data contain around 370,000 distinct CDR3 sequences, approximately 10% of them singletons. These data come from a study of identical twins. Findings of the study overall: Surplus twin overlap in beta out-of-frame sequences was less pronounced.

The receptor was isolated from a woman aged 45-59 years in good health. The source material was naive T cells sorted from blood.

CDR3 in amino acids: CSVLPATDTQYF. The CDR3, as DNA: TGCAGTGTACTACCGGCCACAGATACGCAGTATTTT. The chain links TRBV20-1 to TRBJ2-3; D uncertain. The CDR3 contains 12 residues. Looked up from germline, CDR1 is DFQATT and CDR2 is SNEGSKA (reference sequence). Trimming cost V 7 bases and J 2 bases, with 10 bases left between them.